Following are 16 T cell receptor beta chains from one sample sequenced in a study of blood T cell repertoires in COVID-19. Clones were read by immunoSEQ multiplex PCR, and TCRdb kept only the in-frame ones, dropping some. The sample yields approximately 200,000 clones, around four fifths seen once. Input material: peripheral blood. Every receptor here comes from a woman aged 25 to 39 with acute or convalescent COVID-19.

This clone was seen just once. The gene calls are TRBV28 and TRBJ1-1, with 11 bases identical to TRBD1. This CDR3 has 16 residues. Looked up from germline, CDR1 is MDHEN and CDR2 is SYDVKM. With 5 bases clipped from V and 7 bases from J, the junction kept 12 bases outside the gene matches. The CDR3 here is CASSDVPGQGEYEAFF. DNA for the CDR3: TGTGCCAGCAGTGATGTCCCGGGACAGGGGGAGTATGAAGCTTTCTTT.

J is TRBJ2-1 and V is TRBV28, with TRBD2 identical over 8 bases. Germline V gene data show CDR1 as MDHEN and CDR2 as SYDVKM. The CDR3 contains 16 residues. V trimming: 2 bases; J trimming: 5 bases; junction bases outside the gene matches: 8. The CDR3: CASSLRGRTSHNEQFF. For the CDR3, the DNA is TGTGCCAGCAGTTTACGGGGGCGGACTAGCCACAATGAGCAGTTCTTC.

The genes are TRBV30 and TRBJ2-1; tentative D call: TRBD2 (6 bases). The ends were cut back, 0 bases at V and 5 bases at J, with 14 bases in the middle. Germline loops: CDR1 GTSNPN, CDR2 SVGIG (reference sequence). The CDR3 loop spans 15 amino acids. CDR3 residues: CAWSVHGGADNEQFF. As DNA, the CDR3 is TGTGCCTGGAGTGTACATGGAGGGGCAGACAATGAGCAGTTCTTC.

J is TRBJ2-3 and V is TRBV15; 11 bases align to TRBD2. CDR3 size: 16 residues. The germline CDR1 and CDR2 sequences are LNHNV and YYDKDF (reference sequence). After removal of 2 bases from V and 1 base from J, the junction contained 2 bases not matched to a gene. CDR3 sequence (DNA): TGTGCCACCAGCAGAAGTAGCGGGGGGGGCACAGATACGCAGTATTTT. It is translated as CATSRSSGGGTDTQYF.

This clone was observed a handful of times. The CDR3 here is CASSPDPGQGAFQPQHF. In nucleotides, the CDR3 is TGTGCCAGCAGTCCTGATCCGGGACAGGGGGCTTTCCAGCCCCAGCATTTT. The V gene is TRBV7-8, the J gene TRBJ1-5; 12 nucleotides line up with TRBD1. CDR1 is SGHVS and CDR2 is FQNEAQ in the germline V gene. Unmatched junction bases numbered 13, after V lost 6 bases and J lost 7 bases. The CDR3 has 17 amino acids. Together with reference TRBV7-8 and TRBJ1-5, the CDR3 gives the full variable domain: GAGVSQSPRYKVAKRGQDVALRCDPISGHVSLFWYQQALGQGPEFLTYFQNEAQLDKSGLPSDRFFAERPEGSVSTLKIQRTQQEDSAVYLCASSPDPGQGAFQPQHFGDGTRLSIL.

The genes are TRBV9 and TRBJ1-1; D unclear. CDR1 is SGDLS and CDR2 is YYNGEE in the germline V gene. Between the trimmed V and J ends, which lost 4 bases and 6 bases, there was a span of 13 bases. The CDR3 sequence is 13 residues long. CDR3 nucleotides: TGTGCCAGCAGCCCCGAGATTTTGGCTGAAGCTTTCTTT. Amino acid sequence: CASSPEILAEAFF. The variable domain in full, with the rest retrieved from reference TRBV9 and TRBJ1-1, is DSGVTQTPKHLITATGQRVTLRCSPRSGDLSVYWYQQSLDQGLQFLIQYYNGEERAKGNILERFSAQQFPDLHSELNLSSLELGDSALYFCASSPEILAEAFFGQGTRLTVV.

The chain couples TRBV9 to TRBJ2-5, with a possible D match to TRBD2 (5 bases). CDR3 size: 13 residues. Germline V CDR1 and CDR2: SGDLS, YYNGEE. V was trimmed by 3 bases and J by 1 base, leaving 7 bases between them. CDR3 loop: CASSAGLQETQYF. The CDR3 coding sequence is TGTGCCAGCAGCGCTGGACTCCAAGAGACCCAGTACTTC.

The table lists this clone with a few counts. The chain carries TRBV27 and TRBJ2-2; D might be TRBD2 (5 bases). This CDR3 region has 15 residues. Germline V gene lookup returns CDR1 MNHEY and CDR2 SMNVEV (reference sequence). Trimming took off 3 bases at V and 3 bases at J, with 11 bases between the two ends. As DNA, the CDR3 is TGTGCCAGCAGTTTCCTCGGGCGGGACACCGGGGAGCTGTTTTTT. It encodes CASSFLGRDTGELFF.

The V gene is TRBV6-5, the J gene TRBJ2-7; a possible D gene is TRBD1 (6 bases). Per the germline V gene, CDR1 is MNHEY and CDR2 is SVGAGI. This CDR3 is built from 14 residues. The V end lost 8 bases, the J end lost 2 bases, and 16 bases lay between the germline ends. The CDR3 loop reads CASVTPGATYEQYF. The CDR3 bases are TGTGCCAGCGTTACCCCAGGGGCCACCTACGAGCAGTACTTC.

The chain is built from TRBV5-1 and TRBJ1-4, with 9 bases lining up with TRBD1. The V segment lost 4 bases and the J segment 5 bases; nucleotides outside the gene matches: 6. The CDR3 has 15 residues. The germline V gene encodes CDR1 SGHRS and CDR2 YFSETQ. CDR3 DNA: TGCGCCAGCAGCCCGGGGACAGGGATAAATGAAAAACTGTTTTTT. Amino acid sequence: CASSPGTGINEKLFF.

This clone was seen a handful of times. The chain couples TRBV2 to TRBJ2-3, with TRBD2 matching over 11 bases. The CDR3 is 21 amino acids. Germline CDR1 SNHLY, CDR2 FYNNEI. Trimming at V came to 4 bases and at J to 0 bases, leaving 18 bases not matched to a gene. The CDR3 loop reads CASSGGLAGPRGKTSTDTQYF. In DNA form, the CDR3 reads TGTGCCAGCAGTGGAGGACTAGCGGGCCCGAGAGGGAAAACTAGCACAGATACGCAGTATTTT.

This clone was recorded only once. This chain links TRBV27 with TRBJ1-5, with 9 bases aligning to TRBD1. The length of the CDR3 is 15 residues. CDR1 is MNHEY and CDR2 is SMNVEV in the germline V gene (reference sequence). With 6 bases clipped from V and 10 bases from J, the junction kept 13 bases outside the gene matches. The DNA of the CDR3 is TGTGCCAGCAGCCCCAGGACAGGGGCGGTGGGTCCCCAGCATTTT. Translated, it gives CASSPRTGAVGPQHF.

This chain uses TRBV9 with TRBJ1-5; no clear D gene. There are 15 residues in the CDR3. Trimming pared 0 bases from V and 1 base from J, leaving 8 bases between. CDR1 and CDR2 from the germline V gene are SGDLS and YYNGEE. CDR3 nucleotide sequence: TGTGCCAGCAGCGTAGACTCGGGGAGCAATCAGCCCCAGCATTTT. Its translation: CASSVDSGSNQPQHF.

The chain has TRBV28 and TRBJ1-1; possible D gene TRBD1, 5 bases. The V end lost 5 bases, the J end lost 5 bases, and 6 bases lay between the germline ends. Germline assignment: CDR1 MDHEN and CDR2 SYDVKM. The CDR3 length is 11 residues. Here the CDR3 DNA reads TGTGCCAGCAGTGACAGTACTGAAGCTTTCTTT. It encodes CASSDSTEAFF.

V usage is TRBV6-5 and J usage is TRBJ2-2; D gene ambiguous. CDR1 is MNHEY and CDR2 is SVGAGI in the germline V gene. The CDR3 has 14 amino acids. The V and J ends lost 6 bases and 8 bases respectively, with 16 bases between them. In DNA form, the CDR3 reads TGTGCCAGCAGCGAGACGGCGGCGGCTGGGGAGCTGTTTTTT. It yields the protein CASSETAAAGELFF.

DNA for the CDR3: TGTGCCATCAGTGAGGTAGCGGGCGTTTACAATGAGCAGTTCTTC. This sequence encodes CAISEVAGVYNEQFF. The rearrangement joins TRBV10-3 to TRBJ2-1; 7 bases are a match to TRBD2. CDR1 is ENHRY, CDR2 SYGVKD, per germline. J lost 4 bases, V lost 2 bases, and 5 bases had no gene match. The CDR3 loop spans 15 amino acids.